The 32 T cell receptor beta chains in this list originate from one sample, sequenced in a study of T cell responses to AZD1222 COVID-19 vaccine. Produced via immunoSEQ multiplex PCR; TCRdb's table is partial and in-frame only. Of around 200,000 clones listed, approximately 93% are singletons. The sample here was peripheral blood, taken on day 0 of AZD1222 vaccination. The receptors here all came from an adult in good health.

This rearrangement joins TRBV5-1 to TRBJ1-2, with 7 nucleotides matching TRBD1. Trimming cost V 4 bases and J 4 bases; bases outside gene matches: 7. The germline V gene encodes CDR1 SGHRS and CDR2 YFSETQ. The CDR3 is made up of 14 amino acids. Here the CDR3 DNA reads TGCGCCAGCAGCCAAGGACAGGATTCCTATGGCTACACCTTC. Encoded protein: CASSQGQDSYGYTF.

The chain carries TRBV4-1 and TRBJ2-1; 7 bases fit TRBD2. The V and J ends lost 4 bases and 7 bases, in that order; junction bases with no gene match: 7. This CDR3 is 14 amino acids long. Germline CDR1 reads MGHRA; CDR2 reads YSYEKL. In DNA, the CDR3 is TGCGCCAGCAGCCTGACGACTAGCTCAAATGAGCAGTTCTTC. Its translation: CASSLTTSSNEQFF.

J is TRBJ2-1 and V is TRBV5-1; 11 bases are shared with TRBD2. Germline V lookup: CDR1 SGHRS, CDR2 YFSETQ. The CDR3 extends over 17 amino acids. V was clipped by 4 bases and J by 2 bases; unmatched bases: 8. The CDR3 region has the DNA TGCGCCAGCAGCCCGGGTAGCGGGGGGGCGACCTACAATGAGCAGTTCTTC. Its protein is CASSPGSGGATYNEQFF.

CDR3 sequence: CASSPKDMLYVYEQYF. The CDR3 region has the DNA TGTGCCAGCTCACCGAAAGATATGTTGTATGTTTACGAGCAGTACTTC. This chain joins TRBV18 and TRBJ2-7; no reliable D call. CDR1 and CDR2 (germline): KGHSH, LQKENI. Trimming cost V 3 bases and J 4 bases, with 19 bases left between them. The CDR3 has 16 residues.

The V gene is TRBV15, the J gene TRBJ2-4, with D perhaps matching TRBD1 (5 bases). V was trimmed by 0 bases and J by 0 bases, leaving 21 bases between them. Germline lookup yields CDR1 LNHNV and CDR2 YYDKDF (reference sequence). The CDR3 is 20 residues long. DNA for the CDR3: TGTGCCACCAGCAGAGACCATAAATCAGGGCCCATTCTAGCCAAAAACATTCAGTACTTC. Its protein product is CATSRDHKSGPILAKNIQYF.

The rearrangement joins TRBV6-5 to TRBJ2-7; perhaps TRBD1 as D (6 bases). CDR3 length: 13 amino acids. CDR1 MNHEY and CDR2 SVGAGI come from the germline V gene. V lost 7 bases and J lost 3, with 13 bases in between. This CDR3 is CASMGTPNYEQYF. Here the CDR3 DNA reads TGTGCCAGCATGGGGACACCAAACTACGAGCAGTACTTC.

The chain joins TRBV14 to TRBJ2-1; 8 bases match TRBD2. Germline V gene data show CDR1 as SGHDN and CDR2 as FVKESK. This CDR3 is built from 16 residues. Trimming removed 5 bases from V and 6 bases from J; junction bases left unmatched: 12. The CDR3 spells CASSYPRSGSLNEQFF. DNA of the CDR3: TGTGCCAGCAGCTACCCGAGGAGCGGGAGCCTCAATGAGCAGTTCTTC.

The J gene is TRBJ2-1, the V gene TRBV19; D is undetermined. V shed 2 bases and J shed 5 bases, with 10 bases lying between them. The CDR3 totals 14 residues. Germline CDR1 reads LNHDA; CDR2 reads SQIVND (reference sequence). CDR3 sequence: CASSIQAVHNEQFF. CDR3 nucleotides: TGTGCCAGTAGTATACAGGCAGTTCACAATGAGCAGTTCTTC.

J is TRBJ2-6 and V is TRBV3-1 (or the pseudogene TRBV3-2); 8 nucleotides match TRBD1. Losses at the gene ends were 5 bases for V and 2 bases for J; bases not matched to a gene: 2. In germline, CDR1 is LGHDT, CDR2 YNNKEL (reference sequence). The CDR3 contains 15 residues. Here the CDR3 reads CASSLTGAGANVLTF. The CDR3 coding sequence is TGTGCCAGCAGCTTGACAGGGGCTGGGGCCAACGTCCTGACTTTC.

A few counts support this clone. This rearrangement joins TRBV19 to TRBJ2-2, with D possibly being TRBD1 (5 bases). The CDR3 has 12 residues. V lost 9 bases and J 4 bases, leaving 9 bases between the germline ends. CDR1 and CDR2 (germline): LNHDA, SQIVND (reference sequence). The CDR3 spells CASPGRTGELFF. The DNA of the CDR3 is TGTGCCAGCCCAGGGCGCACCGGGGAGCTGTTTTTT. Based on the CDR3 plus reference TRBV19 and TRBJ2-2, the full variable domain is DGGITQSPKYLFRKEGQNVTLSCEQNLNHDAMYWYRQDPGQGLRLIYYSQIVNDFQKGDIAEGYSVSREKKESFPLTVTSAQKNPTAFYLCASPGRTGELFFGEGSRLTVL.

This clone appeared a single time. The gene calls are TRBV28 and TRBJ1-1, with a tentative D call TRBD1 (6 bases). The CDR3 is 13 residues long. CDR1 is MDHEN and CDR2 is SYDVKM in the germline V gene. V was cut by 4 bases and J by 11 bases, with 17 bases left in between. The CDR3 nucleotides read TGTGCCAGCAGTTGGGCGGAGGGGGTGTCGGCTTTCTTT. This gives the protein CASSWAEGVSAFF.

This chain uses TRBV6-4 with TRBJ2-7, with TRBD2 matching 7 bases. Losses at the gene ends were 4 bases for V and 2 bases for J; bases not matched to a gene: 14. Germline V gene sequence: CDR1 MRHNA, CDR2 SNTAGT. This CDR3 has 17 residues. CDR3 loop: CASSAVLGGGGAYEQYF. As DNA, the CDR3 is TGTGCCAGCAGTGCCGTTTTGGGTGGCGGGGGAGCCTACGAGCAGTACTTC.

This chain connects TRBV11-2 to TRBJ2-1, with D uncertain. CDR1 is SGHAT and CDR2 is FQNNGV in the germline V gene. V was shortened by 5 bases and J by 3 bases, with 8 bases between the two germline ends. This CDR3 has 13 amino acids. This CDR3 reads CASSQVIYNEQFF. The CDR3 nucleotides read TGTGCCAGCAGCCAAGTGATCTACAATGAGCAGTTCTTC.

This sequence joins TRBV5-6 and TRBJ2-1, with D possibly being TRBD1 (5 bases). CDR1 and CDR2 (germline): SGHDT, YYEEEE. Trimming left V 3 bases short and J 8 bases short, with 6 bases between. The CDR3 is 11 amino acids. CDR3 amino acids: CASSSRDEQFF. As DNA, the CDR3 is TGTGCCAGCAGCTCCAGGGATGAGCAGTTCTTC.

The rearrangement uses TRBV5-5 and TRBJ1-5; D not certain. The V end lost 1 base, the J end lost 2 bases, and 7 bases lay between the germline ends. The CDR3 length is 14 residues. Germline CDR1 reads SGHKS; CDR2 reads YYEKEE (reference sequence). For the CDR3, the DNA is TGTGCCAGCAGCTTGCAGCGCGGCAATCAGCCCCAGCATTTT. Amino acid sequence: CASSLQRGNQPQHF. The complete variable domain, with remaining parts taken from reference TRBV5-5 and TRBJ1-5, reads DAGVTQSPTHLIKTRGQQVTLRCSPISGHKSVSWYQQVLGQGPQFIFQYYEKEERGRGNFPDRFSARQFPNYSSELNVNALLLGDSALYLCASSLQRGNQPQHFGDGTRLSIL.

In its sample, this clone was seen once. The chain is built from TRBV7-2 and TRBJ2-1, with TRBD1 identical over 8 bases. V shed 3 bases, J shed 6 bases, and the junction held 7 bases outside the gene matches. This CDR3 region has 15 residues. In germline, CDR1 is SGHTA, CDR2 FQGNSA. The CDR3 DNA is TGTGCCAGCAGCTTCACGGACAGGGCCGGCAATGAGCAGTTCTTC. Protein sequence: CASSFTDRAGNEQFF. Combining the CDR3 with reference TRBV7-2 and TRBJ2-1 gives the whole variable domain GAGVSQSPSNKVTEKGKDVELRCDPISGHTALYWYRQSLGQGLEFLIYFQGNSAPDKSGLPSDRFSAERTGGSVSTLTIQRTQQEDSAVYLCASSFTDRAGNEQFFGPGTRLTVL.

CDR3 DNA sequence: TGTGCCAGCAGTGACTCGAGTTTCGGGGGAATCTATGGCTACACCTTC. It specifies CASSDSSFGGIYGYTF. This rearrangement joins TRBV6-4 to TRBJ1-2; the D gene is possibly TRBD1 (5 bases). Germline V gene sequence: CDR1 MRHNA, CDR2 SNTAGT. CDR3 length equals 16 residues. Deletions cut 0 bases from V and 4 bases from J, with 15 bases between.

The chain is built from TRBV7-6 and TRBJ2-5; unclear D gene. Looked up from germline, CDR1 is SGHVS and CDR2 is FNYEAQ. The CDR3 sequence is 14 residues long. V lost 5 bases, J lost 3 bases, and 13 bases lay in between. The CDR3 loop is CASSRWGSKETQYF. In DNA, the CDR3 is TGTGCCAGCAGCCGATGGGGAAGTAAAGAGACCCAGTACTTC.

V and J are TRBV11-2 and TRBJ1-1, with no clear D. Germline V lookup: CDR1 SGHAT, CDR2 FQNNGV. The CDR3 is 13 amino acids. V lost 0 bases and J lost 8, with 10 bases in between. CDR3 protein: CASSLDVLSEAFF. For the CDR3, the DNA is TGTGCCAGCAGCTTAGATGTTTTGTCCGAAGCTTTCTTT.

V and J are TRBV12-2 and TRBJ1-2; the table's D gene call, TRBD1, was not cross checked with the DNA. TRBV12-2 represents a pseudogene. The CDR3 is 18 residues long. In nucleotides, the CDR3 is TGTGCAAGTCGCCAGATCTACAGGGCGGCGAACTCTAACTATGGCTACACCTTC. Encoded protein: CASRQIYRAANSNYGYTF.

The chain joins TRBV21-1 to TRBJ2-7; the table calls TRBD2, which could not be checked here. TRBV21-1 is a pseudogene. This CDR3 has 19 residues. CDR3 residues: CASSKVRGLAELGAYEQYF. The CDR3 nucleotides read TGTGCCAGCAGCAAAGTCCGGGGACTAGCGGAGTTGGGGGCTTACGAGCAGTACTTC.

This chain links TRBV19 with TRBJ2-7; 8 bases match TRBD1. The CDR3 contains 16 residues. Germline V lookup: CDR1 LNHDA, CDR2 SQIVND (reference sequence). Germline trimming cut 7 bases from V and 4 bases from J; bases unmatched to any gene: 15. CDR3 sequence: CASMKRTGTGIYEQYF. The CDR3 nucleotides are TGTGCCAGTATGAAACGGACCGGGACAGGAATTTACGAGCAGTACTTC.

This chain connects TRBV6-2 or TRBV6-3 to TRBJ1-5; TRBD1 agrees at 7 bases. V was pared by 6 bases and J by 0 bases, with 20 bases of the junction left unmatched. Germline V gene lookup returns CDR1 MNHEY and CDR2 SVGEGT. The CDR3 length is 20 residues. The CDR3, as DNA: TGTGCCAGCAGCACGTATCATCCGGGACAGCCGCTAAATAGCAATCAGCCCCAGCATTTT. Amino acids: CASSTYHPGQPLNSNQPQHF.

This clone has more than one count but fewer than ten. The chain carries TRBV7-9 and TRBJ1-3; TRBD1 matches 9 bases. This CDR3 region has 17 residues. Unmatched junction bases numbered 8, after V lost 1 base and J lost 4 bases. Germline loops: CDR1 SEHNR, CDR2 FQNEAQ (reference sequence). The CDR3 spells CASSLVGDRAGGNTIYF. CDR3 DNA sequence: TGTGCCAGCAGCTTAGTAGGGGACAGGGCAGGAGGAAACACCATATATTTT.

The rearrangement joins TRBV18 to TRBJ2-1; perhaps TRBD2 as D (12 bases). CDR3 length: 17 amino acids. The germline V gene has CDR1 KGHSH and CDR2 LQKENI. V lost 3 bases and J 6 bases, leaving 21 bases between the germline ends. This CDR3 reads CASSPGQGGLAGNEQFF. DNA for the CDR3: TGTGCCAGCTCACCGGGACAGGGGGGACTAGCGGGCAATGAGCAGTTCTTC. Full variable domain (missing parts from reference TRBV18 and TRBJ2-1): NAGVMQNPRHLVRRRGQEARLRCSPMKGHSHVYWYRQLPEEGLKFMVYLQKENIIDESGMPKERFSAEFPKEGPSILRIQQVVRGDSAAYFCASSPGQGGLAGNEQFFGPGTRLTVL.

The rearrangement uses TRBV3-1 (or the pseudogene TRBV3-2) and TRBJ2-1, with D hard to call. CDR1 and CDR2 from the germline V gene are LGHDT and YNNKEL (reference sequence). V shed 4 bases and J shed 5 bases, with 6 bases lying between them. CDR3 length equals 12 residues. In DNA, the CDR3 is TGTGCCAGCAGCCGAGGAAACAATGAGCAGTTCTTC. Translated, it gives CASSRGNNEQFF.

The chain joins TRBV10-1 to TRBJ1-1; a possible D gene is TRBD1 (6 bases). Germline lookup yields CDR1 WNHNN and CDR2 SYGVQD (reference sequence). The CDR3 runs 13 residues. The V end lost 8 bases, the J end lost 6 bases, and 16 bases lay between the germline ends. In DNA form, the CDR3 reads TGCGCCAGCGGTTATCCAGGGGCCCCTGAAGCTTTCTTT. Its translation is CASGYPGAPEAFF.

This clone appeared a single time. The chain has TRBV5-1 and TRBJ1-2, with 7 bases fitting TRBD1. The germline V gene has CDR1 SGHRS and CDR2 YFSETQ. The CDR3 is 14 amino acids. V trimming: 2 bases; J trimming: 6 bases; junction bases outside the gene matches: 7. The DNA of the CDR3 is TGCGCCAGCAGCTTCTGGGGAGGGGGCGATGGCTACACCTTC. This codes for CASSFWGGGDGYTF.

J is TRBJ1-1 and V is TRBV27; possible D gene TRBD1, 5 bases. Looked up from germline, CDR1 is MNHEY and CDR2 is SMNVEV (reference sequence). This CDR3 is built from 16 residues. Trimming removed 3 bases from V and 6 bases from J, with 20 bases in between. CDR3 sequence: CASSFRPSRAGSEAFF. The DNA of the CDR3 is TGTGCCAGCAGTTTTAGGCCATCACGGGCAGGGTCTGAAGCTTTCTTT.

V usage is TRBV14 and J usage is TRBJ1-2; possibly TRBD1 for D (5 bases). V lost 3 bases and J lost 4, with 15 bases in between. CDR1 and CDR2 from the germline V gene are SGHDN and FVKESK. The CDR3 is 15 amino acids. CDR3 region: CASSHPRQGVYGYTF. In DNA, the CDR3 is TGTGCCAGCAGCCACCCCCGGCAGGGAGTCTATGGCTACACCTTC.

The chain joins TRBV15 to TRBJ2-7; D unclear. Germline CDR1 reads LNHNV; CDR2 reads YYDKDF (reference sequence). The CDR3 loop spans 11 amino acids. V lost 3 bases, J lost 4 bases, and 4 bases lay in between. The CDR3 here is CATSSKYEQYF. The CDR3 DNA reads TGTGCCACCAGCAGCAAGTACGAGCAGTACTTC.

The rearrangement links TRBV28 to TRBJ1-1; 10 bases map to TRBD1. CDR3 length: 14 amino acids. Losses at the gene ends were 4 bases for V and 10 bases for J; bases not matched to a gene: 9. Germline loops: CDR1 MDHEN, CDR2 SYDVKM. The CDR3 is CASSSLPGQGSAFF. The CDR3 region has the DNA TGTGCCAGCAGTTCCCTTCCGGGACAGGGGTCAGCTTTCTTT.